This T cell receptor beta chain was documented in a study of blood T cells in healthy people across ages. V was cut by 5 bases and J by 7 bases, with 18 bases left in between. Germline CDR1 and CDR2: MDHEN and SYDVKM. The CDR3 length is 15 residues. The use of a sample-barcoded 5' primer and a J-beta primer mix characterized a second PCR of about 6 to 12 cycles. TCRdb re-derived calls from the 5' RACE reads in MiXCR, one entry per CDR3 protein. The sample holds roughly 800,000 distinct CDR3 sequences, about a quarter seen once. This clonotype showed up just a few times. These data also featured in a second study, about T cells of mothers and their children.

Material: blood. This TCR derives from a boy between 10 and 17 years old in good health. The chain carries TRBV28 and TRBJ2-4; D may be TRBD1 (6 bases). The CDR3 nucleotides are TGTGCCAGCAGTCAAGCCAACAGGGTTCGCAACATTCAGTACTTC. It is translated as CASSQANRVRNIQYF.